This T cell receptor beta chain was retrieved from a study of ipilimumab plus nivolumab after autologous stem cell transplantation. CDR1 and CDR2 (germline): MDHEN, SYDVKM. The CDR3 spans 18 residues. Trimming left V 6 bases short and J 6 bases short, with 24 bases between. TCRdb keeps only in-frame clones here, not all; method: immunoSEQ multiplex PCR. The table records roughly 20,000 clones, 77% of them present only once. This rearrangement joins TRBV28 to TRBJ1-6, with D maybe TRBD1 (6 bases). Sequencing was performed on PBMCs, taken in a trial of ipilimumab plus nivolumab as post-transplant consolidation. The origin of this receptor is a male donor with diffuse large B-cell lymphoma. The CDR3 sequence is CASRSRDMVWGVNSPLHF. The CDR3, as DNA: TGTGCCAGCAGGTCCCGGGACATGGTGTGGGGCGTTAATTCACCCCTCCACTTT.